A single sample gave rise to the 26 T cell receptor beta chains below, sequenced in a study of blood T cell dynamics during melanoma immunotherapy. TCRdb keeps only in-frame clones here, not all; method: immunoSEQ multiplex PCR. The sample has about 10,000 clones, roughly 86% seen once. The sample's time point: pre-treatment baseline. The specimen was blood, collected from a patient treated with checkpoint blockade. These receptors originate from a human donor with melanoma.

This clone appeared a single time. The chain couples TRBV27 to TRBJ2-5; no clear D gene. Germline lookup yields CDR1 MNHEY and CDR2 SMNVEV (reference sequence). The CDR3 extends over 14 amino acids. V lost 2 bases, J lost 5 bases, and 12 bases lay in between. The CDR3 region is CASSLGSRRETQYF. In DNA, the CDR3 is TGTGCCAGCAGTTTAGGCTCCCGACGGGAGACCCAGTACTTC.

The chain is built from TRBV7-9 and TRBJ1-4; 9 nucleotides agree with TRBD1. CDR1 and CDR2 (germline): SEHNR, FQNEAQ (reference sequence). The V segment lost 5 bases and the J segment 3 bases; nucleotides outside the gene matches: 4. The CDR3 totals 15 residues. CDR3 residues: CASSRRQGANEKLFF. In DNA form, the CDR3 reads TGTGCCAGCAGCAGAAGACAGGGGGCTAATGAAAAACTGTTTTTT.

The gene calls are TRBV7-9 and TRBJ1-5; D might be TRBD1 (6 bases). Deletions cut 4 bases from V and 0 bases from J, with 13 bases between. The CDR3 runs 16 residues. CDR1 is SEHNR, CDR2 FQNEAQ, per germline (reference sequence). The CDR3 here is CASSSGVLTSNQPQHF. The CDR3 DNA sequence: TGTGCCAGCAGCTCAGGGGTTCTGACTAGCAATCAGCCCCAGCATTTT. Drawing the rest from reference TRBV7-9 and TRBJ1-5, the complete variable domain is DTGVSQNPRHKITKRGQNVTFRCDPISEHNRLYWYRQTLGQGPEFLTYFQNEAQLEKSRLLSDRFSAERPKGSFSTLEIQRTEQGDSAMYLCASSSGVLTSNQPQHFGDGTRLSIL.

The rearrangement links TRBV5-6 to TRBJ2-7, with TRBD2 matching 13 bases. J gave up 2 bases and V 2 bases, and 7 bases lay outside the gene matches. Germline V lookup: CDR1 SGHDT, CDR2 YYEEEE. The CDR3 covers 17 residues. CDR3 in amino acids: CASSFGLAGDGAYEQYF. The DNA of the CDR3 is TGTGCCAGCAGCTTCGGACTAGCGGGAGACGGGGCCTACGAGCAGTACTTC.

This clone has just one count. The V call is TRBV2, the J call TRBJ1-3; 7 bases fit TRBD1. The CDR3 sequence is 15 residues long. V was pared by 6 bases and J by 2 bases, with 7 bases of the junction left unmatched. The germline gives CDR1 SNHLY, CDR2 FYNNEI. The CDR3 nucleotides read TGTGCCAGCAGGCCGACAGGGTCCCCTGGAAACACCATATATTTT. Translated, it gives CASRPTGSPGNTIYF. Using reference TRBV2 and TRBJ1-3 for the parts outside the CDR3, the full variable domain is EPEVTQTPSHQVTQMGQEVILRCVPISNHLYFYWYRQILGQKVEFLVSFYNNEISEKSEIFDDQFSVERPDGSNFTLKIRSTKLEDSAMYFCASRPTGSPGNTIYFGEGSWLTVV.

This clone was found once. The chain combines TRBV6-5 with TRBJ2-2, with D possibly being TRBD1 (6 bases). The CDR3 consists of 16 residues. Looked up from germline, CDR1 is MNHEY and CDR2 is SVGAGI. V lost 6 bases to trimming and J lost 1 base, with 15 bases between them. CDR3 sequence: CASRYRQVQNTGELFF. Here the CDR3 DNA reads TGTGCCAGCAGATACCGACAGGTTCAGAACACCGGGGAGCTGTTTTTT.

CDR3 DNA sequence: TGCGCCAGCAGAACTGACAGTAACAATCAGCCCCAGCATTTT. Translated, it gives CASRTDSNNQPQHF. The chain joins TRBV10-2 to TRBJ1-5; D may be TRBD1 (5 bases). From germline, CDR1 is WSHSY and CDR2 SAAADI. V gave up 6 bases and J gave up 3 bases, with 12 bases separating them. The CDR3 spans 14 residues.

This rearrangement joins TRBV30 to TRBJ1-1; no definite D call. This CDR3 has 15 amino acids. V lost 4 bases and J lost 6, with 21 bases in between. Germline V gene data show CDR1 as GTSNPN and CDR2 as SVGIG (reference sequence). CDR3 DNA: TGTGCCTGGATCAATAGGGCAACCGGTTCAGCTGAAGCTTTCTTT. Amino acids: CAWINRATGSAEAFF.

V is TRBV6-5 and J is TRBJ1-6; TRBD1 might be the D (6 bases). CDR1 and CDR2 (germline): MNHEY, SVGAGI. The CDR3 has 15 residues. V dropped 4 bases and J dropped 0 bases, with 7 bases sitting between them. The CDR3: CASSSGASYNSPLHF. CDR3 nucleotide sequence: TGTGCCAGCAGTTCAGGGGCCTCCTATAATTCACCCCTCCACTTT.

This chain links TRBV29-1 with TRBJ2-7, with no clear D. The germline V gene has CDR1 SQVTM and CDR2 ANQGSEA. The CDR3 is 13 residues long. V shed 6 bases and J shed 0 bases, with 12 bases lying between them. The CDR3 sequence: CSVLTSFSYEQYF. The CDR3 coding sequence is TGCAGCGTCCTGACCTCATTCTCCTACGAGCAGTACTTC.

The rearrangement links TRBV30 to TRBJ2-1; D unresolved. This CDR3 contains 12 residues. In germline, CDR1 is GTSNPN, CDR2 SVGIG (reference sequence). Trimming shortened V by 7 bases and J by 2 bases, and 9 bases separated the two germline ends. The CDR3 coding sequence is TGTGCCTCGGATAAGGCCTACAATGAGCAGTTCTTC. Translated: CASDKAYNEQFF.

This clone was seen once. This chain joins TRBV7-9 and TRBJ1-2; D call uncertain. The CDR3 spans 14 residues. Germline values: CDR1 SEHNR, CDR2 FQNEAQ (reference sequence). V was pared by 4 bases and J by 2 bases, with 11 bases between. The chain's CDR3 is CASSYQIGNYGYTF. The CDR3 bases are TGTGCCAGCAGCTATCAGATCGGGAACTATGGCTACACCTTC.

The chain uses TRBV28 and TRBJ2-7; 12 nucleotides match TRBD2. The CDR3 is 16 residues long. The V gene end was trimmed by 3 bases and the J gene end by 0 bases; junction bases not matched to a gene: 3. Germline V gives CDR1 MDHEN, CDR2 SYDVKM. CDR3 DNA: TGTGCCAGCAGTTTTCCGACTAGCGGGAGCTCCTACGAGCAGTACTTC. Amino acid sequence: CASSFPTSGSSYEQYF.

This chain connects TRBV7-9 to TRBJ2-7; D is unresolved. Germline CDR1 and CDR2: SEHNR and FQNEAQ (reference sequence). This CDR3 comprises 13 residues. V was shortened by 2 bases and J by 4 bases, with 9 bases between the two germline ends. Here the CDR3 DNA reads TGTGCCAGCAGCTTAACCCTGGGGTACGAGCAGTACTTC. It encodes CASSLTLGYEQYF.

This sequence joins TRBV9 and TRBJ2-7; the D gene is possibly TRBD1 (5 bases). Per germline, CDR1 SGDLS and CDR2 YYNGEE. The V end lost 1 base, the J end lost 0 bases, and 11 bases lay between the germline ends. The CDR3 length is 15 residues. The CDR3: CASSVSPTDSYEQYF. The DNA for the CDR3 is TGTGCCAGCAGCGTATCCCCGACAGACTCCTACGAGCAGTACTTC.

The chain joins TRBV6-1 to TRBJ2-5, with D perhaps TRBD1 (5 bases). The end of the DNA is better explained by TRBJ2-7, so the J call may be wrong. The CDR3 length is 15 residues. The germline V gene has CDR1 MNHNS and CDR2 SASEGT. CDR3 region: CASSERGRSVGEQYF. DNA of the CDR3: TGTGCCAGCAGTGAAAGGGGCAGGTCCGTAGGCGAGCAGTACTTC.

This chain links TRBV6-1 with TRBJ1-1, with unresolved D. CDR1 is MNHNS and CDR2 is SASEGT in the germline V gene. V lost 1 base to trimming and J lost 5 bases, with 11 bases between them. The CDR3 extends over 14 amino acids. The CDR3 is CASSEGWARTEAFF. The DNA of the CDR3 is TGTGCCAGCAGTGAAGGTTGGGCCAGGACTGAAGCTTTCTTT.

This sequence joins TRBV4-3 and TRBJ2-3; a possible D gene is TRBD1 (6 bases). The germline gives CDR1 LGHNA, CDR2 YSLEER. This CDR3 contains 14 residues. Trimming took off 0 bases at V and 9 bases at J, with 13 bases between the two ends. The CDR3: CASSQESRGYTQYF. CDR3 coding DNA: TGCGCCAGCAGCCAAGAAAGCAGGGGTTACACGCAGTATTTT.

The chain combines TRBV11-2 with TRBJ2-7; D may correspond to TRBD1 or TRBD2 (5 bases each). There are 13 residues in the CDR3. The V end was cut by 1 base, the J end by 3 bases, with 7 bases between. CDR1 is SGHAT, CDR2 FQNNGV, per germline. Here the CDR3 DNA reads TGTGCCAGCAGCTTAGGGGACGGCTACGAGCAGTACTTC. As protein: CASSLGDGYEQYF.

The chain combines TRBV4-1 with TRBJ1-1; D is unresolved. The V end was cut by 3 bases, the J end by 0 bases, with 14 bases between. This CDR3 region has 16 residues. Germline CDR1 and CDR2: MGHRA and YSYEKL. The CDR3 spells CASSHPRGAMNTEAFF. The CDR3, as DNA: TGCGCCAGCAGCCATCCGCGGGGAGCAATGAACACTGAAGCTTTCTTT.

CDR3 coding DNA: TGTGCCAGCAGTTTAAGAGTGGACTCACCCCTCCACTTT. It encodes CASSLRVDSPLHF. The rearrangement joins TRBV27 to TRBJ1-6; D gene uncertain. V gave up 2 bases and J gave up 10 bases, with 9 bases separating them. CDR3 size: 13 residues. CDR1 is MNHEY and CDR2 is SMNVEV in the germline V gene (reference sequence).

The chain links TRBV2 to TRBJ2-2; D is unclear. The length of the CDR3 is 14 residues. V was pared by 2 bases and J by 5 bases, with 9 bases between. Germline CDR1 is SNHLY and CDR2 is FYNNEI. This CDR3 is CASSESPVTGELFF. The CDR3 coding sequence is TGTGCCAGCAGTGAATCCCCAGTTACCGGGGAGCTGTTTTTT.

Here the CDR3 reads CASSLGARDSEAFF. CDR3 nucleotide sequence: TGTGCCAGCAGCTTAGGAGCCCGGGACAGTGAAGCTTTCTTT. The rearrangement joins TRBV7-8 to TRBJ1-1; TRBD1 agrees at 7 bases. This CDR3 has 14 amino acids. V lost 1 base, J lost 7 bases, and 6 bases stayed unmatched. Per the germline V gene, CDR1 is SGHVS and CDR2 is FQNEAQ.

The chain recombines TRBV6-1 with TRBJ2-3; TRBD2 matches at 7 bases. The germline CDR1 and CDR2 sequences are MNHNS and SASEGT. The ends lost 5 bases at V and 2 bases at J; junction bases unmatched: 4. The CDR3 totals 14 residues. The CDR3 loop reads CASSSGTNTDTQYF. In DNA form, the CDR3 reads TGTGCCAGCAGTTCCGGGACTAACACAGATACGCAGTATTTT.

The V call is TRBV4-1, the J call TRBJ2-3; TRBD2 matches 9 bases. The V gene's germline CDR1 is MGHRA and CDR2 YSYEKL. Trimming at V came to 4 bases and at J to 10 bases, leaving 3 bases not matched to a gene. The CDR3 has 12 amino acids. For the CDR3, the DNA is TGCGCCAGCAGCCTAGGCGGGGGGGCGCAGTATTTT. It encodes CASSLGGGAQYF.

This rearrangement joins TRBV6-1 to TRBJ1-4; D is unclear. Germline values: CDR1 MNHNS, CDR2 SASEGT. V lost 2 bases and J lost 4, with 14 bases in between. The CDR3 covers 16 residues. The CDR3 loop reads CASSENVGTINEKLFF. CDR3 sequence (DNA): TGTGCCAGCAGTGAAAACGTCGGCACTATTAATGAAAAACTGTTTTTT.